Listed below are T cell receptor beta chains from one sample, sequenced in a study of type 1 regulatory T cells. TCRdb re-called the reads through MiXCR, storing one row per CDR3 protein. The profile shows roughly 25,000 distinct CDR3 sequences, around 77% of them singletons. The antigens these receptors bind are not known. What was sequenced was cultured T cells, either the whole culture or a sorted T cell fraction (not recorded which). These receptors came from a human donor in good health. CDR3s include the opening cysteine and the closing phenylalanine or tryptophan. D genes are given only for firm matches. Clone size appears in some rows only: once, few, many, or a class for an expanded clone.

abundance	v_gene	d_gene	j_gene	CDR3aa	CDR3nt
NA	TRBV7-8	TRBD1	TRBJ1-5	CASSSGQGYNQPQHF	TGTGCCAGCAGCTCCGGACAGGGCTACAATCAGCCCCAGCATTTT
NA	TRBV11-1	TRBD2	TRBJ2-3	CASSLSRGAGTDTQYF	TGTGCCAGCAGCTTATCGCGGGGGGCCGGCACAGATACGCAGTATTTT
NA	TRBV27	NA	TRBJ2-3	CASSWAGPSGGTQYF	TGTGCCAGCAGTTGGGCCGGGCCATCAGGAGGTACGCAGTATTTT
NA	TRBV2	NA	TRBJ2-2	CASRAGTLNTGELFF	TGTGCCAGCAGGGCCGGGACTCTTAACACCGGGGAGCTGTTTTTT
NA	TRBV27	NA	TRBJ1-5	CASSPLQGSNQPQHF	TGTGCCAGCAGTCCCCTACAGGGCAGCAATCAGCCCCAGCATTTT
NA	TRBV7-9	NA	TRBJ2-1	CASSLGLLEWGEQFF	TGTGCCAGCAGCTTAGGACTCCTGGAGTGGGGTGAGCAGTTCTTC
NA	TRBV15	NA	TRBJ2-1	CATSRESPGRYNEQFF	TGTGCCACCAGCAGAGAATCCCCGGGACGGTACAATGAGCAGTTCTTC
NA	TRBV5-1	TRBD1	TRBJ2-3	CASSLEGQGDADTQYF	TGCGCCAGCAGCTTGGAGGGACAGGGGGATGCAGATACGCAGTATTTT
NA	TRBV12-3/TRBV12-4	NA	TRBJ2-5	CASSFLETQYF	NA
NA	TRBV18	TRBD1	TRBJ2-3	CASSPQGQQTDTQYF	TGTGCCAGCTCACCACAGGGACAGCAAACAGATACGCAGTATTTT
NA	TRBV7-2	NA	TRBJ2-7	CASSLNPGRASYEQYF	TGTGCCAGCAGTTTAAACCCGGGACGGGCCTCCTACGAGCAGTACTTC
NA	TRBV20-1	NA	TRBJ1-1	CSASRQLNTEAFF	TGCAGTGCTAGTAGACAGCTGAACACTGAAGCTTTCTTT
NA	TRBV12-3/TRBV12-4	NA	TRBJ2-5	CASSPRSLGRRRGETQYF	TGTGCCAGCAGTCCCCGATCCTTGGGACGGCGGCGGGGTGAGACCCAGTACTTC
few	TRBV5-1	NA	TRBJ2-3	CASSRDISTDTQYF	TGCGCCAGCAGCCGGGACATAAGCACAGATACGCAGTATTTT
NA	TRBV29-1	TRBD1	TRBJ2-5	CSGDQGAGETQYF	TGCAGCGGTGACCAGGGGGCCGGGGAGACCCAGTACTTC
NA	TRBV12-3/TRBV12-4	NA	TRBJ1-3	CASSSVDSSGNTIYF	TGTGCCAGCAGTTCGGTGGACAGCTCTGGAAACACCATATATTTT
NA	TRBV5-1	TRBD1	TRBJ1-5	CASSLVRQGAAGVGNQPQHF	TGCGCCAGCAGCTTGGTGCGACAGGGGGCAGCGGGTGTTGGCAATCAGCCCCAGCATTTT
NA	TRBV2	NA	TRBJ2-5	CASRVTTPRSAQYF	TGTGCCAGCAGGGTGACCACCCCTCGGTCGGCCCAGTACTTC
NA	TRBV2	TRBD1	TRBJ1-3	CASEPDRVAGNTIYF	TGTGCCAGCGAGCCGGACAGGGTTGCTGGAAACACCATATATTTT
NA	TRBV9	NA	TRBJ2-2	CASSVGQAGYTGELFF	TGTGCCAGCAGCGTAGGGCAAGCGGGCTACACCGGGGAGCTGTTTTTT
NA	TRBV7-8	TRBD1	TRBJ1-2	CASSSITGTAYGYTF	TGTGCCAGCAGTTCCATTACCGGGACAGCCTATGGCTACACCTTC
NA	TRBV7-2	NA	TRBJ2-7	CASSSLPAEQYF	TGTGCCAGCAGCTCACTACCAGCCGAGCAGTACTTC
NA	TRBV3-1	TRBD2	TRBJ2-7	CASSQWARGGRYEQYF	TGTGCCAGCAGCCAATGGGCGCGGGGGGGCCGCTACGAGCAGTACTTC
few	TRBV29-1	NA	TRBJ1-1	CSAYRVGTEAFF	TGCAGCGCATACAGGGTAGGAACTGAAGCTTTCTTT
NA	TRBV7-9	NA	TRBJ2-1	CASNQKGQGEQFF	TGTGCCAGCAACCAAAAGGGGCAGGGTGAGCAGTTCTTC
medium-sized	TRBV3-1	NA	TRBJ1-1	CASSQGWQSNTEAFF	TGTGCCAGCAGCCAAGGGTGGCAGTCAAACACTGAAGCTTTCTTT
NA	TRBV3-1	TRBD1	TRBJ2-2	CASSLTGQGATGELFF	TGTGCCAGCAGCCTGACGGGACAGGGGGCGACCGGGGAGCTGTTTTTT
NA	TRBV20-1	NA	TRBJ2-7	CSARGGWGLDEQYF	TGCAGTGCTAGAGGGGGGTGGGGGCTCGACGAGCAGTACTTC
few	TRBV28	TRBD1	TRBJ1-5	CASSLQGAGSNQPQHF	TGTGCCAGCAGTCTCCAGGGGGCGGGGAGCAATCAGCCCCAGCATTTT
few	TRBV5-1	TRBD2	TRBJ2-3	CASSSSGANTQYF	TGCGCCAGCAGCTCTAGCGGGGCTAATACGCAGTATTTT
NA	TRBV12-3/TRBV12-4	TRBD1	TRBJ2-7	CASSVEGQGSEQYF	TGTGCCAGCAGTGTCGAGGGACAGGGGTCCGAGCAGTACTTC
NA	TRBV10-3	NA	TRBJ1-2	CAIRRTDYGYTF	TGTGCCATCAGAAGGACGGACTATGGCTACACCTTC
NA	TRBV20-1	TRBD2	TRBJ2-1	CIAGANEQFF	TGTATAGCGGGGGCTAATGAGCAGTTCTTC
few	TRBV11-2	TRBD1	TRBJ1-6	CASRQQGASSPLHF	TGTGCCAGCAGGCAACAGGGGGCGAGTTCACCCCTCCACTTT
NA	TRBV18	NA	TRBJ2-5	CASSPVSGGETQYF	TGTGCCAGCTCACCGGTCTCAGGAGGAGAGACCCAGTACTTC
NA	TRBV6-5	TRBD1	TRBJ2-2	CASSKGQSELFF	TGTGCCAGCAGTAAGGGACAGTCGGAGCTGTTTTTT
NA	TRBV18	NA	TRBJ1-4	CASSPSGNEKLFF	TGTGCCAGCTCACCGAGTGGGAATGAAAAACTGTTTTTT
NA	TRBV9	NA	TRBJ2-7	CASSVGGGFSYEQYF	TGTGCCAGCAGCGTAGGTGGAGGGTTTTCCTACGAGCAGTACTTC
NA	TRBV11-2	NA	TRBJ2-3	CASRREQTTQYF	TGTGCCAGCAGACGAGAACAGACTACGCAGTATTTT
NA	TRBV7-2	TRBD1	TRBJ1-4	CASSLARGQGLAKLFF	TGTGCCAGCAGCTTAGCTCGAGGACAGGGGCTTGCAAAACTGTTTTTT
NA	TRBV7-2	TRBD2	TRBJ2-7	CASSLGTSLGEQYF	TGTGCCAGCAGCTTAGGGACTAGTTTGGGGGAGCAGTACTTC
NA	TRBV15	NA	TRBJ1-5	CATSRKSSNQPQHF	TGTGCCACCAGCAGAAAATCAAGCAATCAGCCCCAGCATTTT
NA	TRBV20-1	NA	TRBJ2-7	CSARDLGSEQYF	TGCAGTGCTAGAGATCTGGGCAGCGAGCAGTACTTC
NA	TRBV7-2	NA	TRBJ2-3	CASTPRTGPDTQYF	TGTGCCAGCACCCCCCGTACCGGACCAGATACGCAGTATTTT
once	TRBV18	NA	TRBJ1-1	CASSRQKTEAFF	TGTGCCAGCTCACGGCAAAAGACTGAAGCTTTCTTT
NA	TRBV18	TRBD1	TRBJ2-2	CASSHSGGSNTGELFF	TGTGCCAGCTCACATTCAGGGGGTTCGAACACCGGGGAGCTGTTTTTT